A selection of T cell receptor beta chains follows, all from one sample in a study of blood T cell repertoires in COVID-19. Assay: immunoSEQ multiplex PCR; the TCRdb copy retains only in-frame clones and omits some. The table includes around 250,000 clones, 70% to 85% detected once. Sequencing was done on a sample of PBMCs or T cells enriched from blood (not recorded which). The receptors derive from a man aged 35-49 years who had recovered from COVID-19. CDR3s include the opening cysteine and the closing phenylalanine or tryptophan. Each record gives: V gene, J gene, CDR3 protein.

TRBV10-3	TRBJ2-4	CAISDNQGLTKNIQYF
TRBV6-5	TRBJ2-1	CASSYSIYQGEFF
TRBV18	TRBJ2-1	CASSARQGPITDNEQFF
TRBV19	TRBJ1-2	CASNPPSVGQGAEGGYTF
TRBV18	TRBJ2-7	CASSPLFKGEQYF
TRBV29-1	TRBJ2-7	CSVRLGQGSLEQYF
TRBV19	TRBJ2-1	CASSLGRPQIYNEQFF
TRBV30	TRBJ2-7	CAGGRQGVYEQYF
TRBV19	TRBJ2-3	CASRVTGGRDTQYF
TRBV28	TRBJ1-2	CASSRVDSSLYGYTF
TRBV6-5	TRBJ1-1	CASSQQGNTEAFF
TRBV7-9	TRBJ2-1	CASSGPTSGILNEQFF
TRBV6-5	TRBJ1-1	CASSYRGPNTEAFF
TRBV4-1	TRBJ1-6	CASSQETPFSYNSPLHF
TRBV4-3	TRBJ1-1	CASSLYGRGLGARTEAFF
TRBV5-1	TRBJ2-2	CASRWNSGTGDTGELFF
TRBV7-9	TRBJ1-6	CASSSQGDSPLHF
TRBV10-3	TRBJ1-1	CAISAQGAGGGTEAFF
TRBV30	TRBJ1-6	CAGSGQANSPLHF
TRBV7-2	TRBJ2-2	CASSWDTLTGELFF
TRBV7-9	TRBJ2-2	CASSLRTGELFF